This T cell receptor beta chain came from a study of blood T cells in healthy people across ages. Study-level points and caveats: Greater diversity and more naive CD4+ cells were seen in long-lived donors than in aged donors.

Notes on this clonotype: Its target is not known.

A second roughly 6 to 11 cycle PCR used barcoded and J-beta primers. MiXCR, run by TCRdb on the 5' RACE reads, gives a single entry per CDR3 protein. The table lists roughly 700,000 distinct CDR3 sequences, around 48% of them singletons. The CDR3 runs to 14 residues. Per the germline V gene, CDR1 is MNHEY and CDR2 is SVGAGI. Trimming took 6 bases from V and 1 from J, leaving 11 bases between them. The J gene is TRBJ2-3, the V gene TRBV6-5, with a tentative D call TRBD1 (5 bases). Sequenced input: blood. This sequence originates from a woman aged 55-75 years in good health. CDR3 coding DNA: TGTGCCAGCAGACAGGCAGTGGGCACAGATACGCAGTATTTT. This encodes CASRQAVGTDTQYF.